The clone carrying this TCR beta chain appeared a few times. This CDR3 region has 13 residues. CDR1 and CDR2 (germline): GTSNPN, SVGIG (reference sequence). The V end lost 2 bases, the J end lost 1 base, and 8 bases lay between the germline ends. TCR beta sequences were obtained from blood CD8+ and CD4+ T cells. Reverse transcription of roughly 0.5 to 1 ug RNA was performed with random hexamers. The amplification used immunoSEQ multiplex PCR on TCR beta CDR3; it spanned 54 Vbeta and 13 Jbeta. MiXCR was run by TCRdb on the immunoSEQ multiplex PCR reads, yielding one entry per CDR3 protein. This repertoire shows 120,000 or so distinct CDR3 sequences, roughly 95% found once; its top ten account for about 0.14%. This sample is part of a study of CD8 T cells in Susac syndrome.

The chain is built from TRBV30 and TRBJ1-1; D gene unclear. Source material: CD4+ T cells from PBMCs. The TCR comes from a human donor with Susac syndrome. The CDR3 nucleotides are TGTGCCTGGAGTTTCGGGCAGAACACTGAAGCTTTCTTT. The encoded protein is CAWSFGQNTEAFF.